This T cell receptor (beta chain) was obtained from a study of blood T cell repertoires in COVID-19. The wider study: Material from acute and convalescent COVID-19 was sourced from the United States, Italy and Spain. In each case, the material was cDNA or gDNA derived from T cells, B-cell-depleted T cells, or PBMCs.

V shed 2 bases and J 0 bases; nucleotides not matched to a gene: 10. The CDR3 consists of 18 residues. CDR1 MGHDK and CDR2 SYGVNS come from the germline V gene. The assay was immunoSEQ multiplex PCR, and TCRdb's table has in-frame clones only and misses some. Here the sample spans some 180,000 clones, 84% being singletons. Before they entered the study, exposed participants had met a COVID-19 case within 2 weeks. This rearrangement joins TRBV25-1 to TRBJ2-7, with TRBD2 matching over 10 bases. This clonotype was obtained from a woman aged 25 to 39 who had been exposed to COVID-19. The sequenced sample consisted of PBMCs or T cells enriched from blood (not recorded which). The CDR3 DNA reads TGTGCCAGCAGTGAAAGTTTAGCGGGGGGCCTGGACTCCTACGAGCAGTACTTC. This codes for CASSESLAGGLDSYEQYF.